These T cell receptor beta chains were read from a single sample in a study of blood T cells in healthy people across ages. From the 5' RACE reads, TCRdb called clonotypes with MiXCR, one entry per CDR3 protein. Counted here are some 1,500,000 distinct CDR3 sequences, less than 45% occurring once; the ten biggest clones make up 4%. The sample consisted of blood. The origin of the receptors is a woman aged 18-35 years in good health. The CDR3 runs from the conserved cysteine through the conserved F or W. The order of the fields is J gene, clone size, V gene, CDR3 protein. Clone size is not always given. Where it is, it says once, few, many or a class for expanded clones.

J gene: TRBJ2-2; clone size: NA; V gene: TRBV3-1; CDR3 protein: CASSQYRNTGELFF
J gene: TRBJ2-5; clone size: few; V gene: TRBV5-1; CDR3 protein: CASSLAGLVSGHRETQYF
J gene: TRBJ1-6; clone size: few; V gene: TRBV20-1; CDR3 protein: CSARPRFSYNSPLHF
J gene: TRBJ1-1; clone size: NA; V gene: TRBV7-9; CDR3 protein: CASSLELDSSGLNTEAFF
J gene: TRBJ1-2; clone size: few; V gene: TRBV29-1; CDR3 protein: CSVEGGILYGYTF
J gene: TRBJ2-7; clone size: few; V gene: TRBV10-3; CDR3 protein: CAIRDRGSDEQYF
J gene: TRBJ2-1; clone size: NA; V gene: TRBV7-2; CDR3 protein: CASSFGRSPYNEQFF
J gene: TRBJ2-7; clone size: once; V gene: TRBV6-5; CDR3 protein: CASNPGGEYEQYF
J gene: TRBJ2-2; clone size: few; V gene: TRBV7-9; CDR3 protein: CASSAKNTGELFF
J gene: NA; clone size: once; V gene: TRBV6-2/TRBV6-3; CDR3 protein: CASRDYQREGIYEQYF
J gene: TRBJ2-6; clone size: NA; V gene: TRBV20-1; CDR3 protein: CSPKRARASNVLTF
J gene: TRBJ1-1; clone size: few; V gene: TRBV4-3; CDR3 protein: CASSPHRGREAFF
J gene: TRBJ2-7; clone size: NA; V gene: TRBV20-1; CDR3 protein: CSAREDRMNSYEQYF
J gene: TRBJ2-7; clone size: few; V gene: TRBV9; CDR3 protein: CASSVGTSLRNEQYF
J gene: TRBJ2-1; clone size: NA; V gene: TRBV12-3/TRBV12-4; CDR3 protein: CASRRRPGLGPYNEQFF
J gene: TRBJ1-1; clone size: few; V gene: TRBV4-1; CDR3 protein: CASSQVQGRNTEAFF
J gene: TRBJ2-7; clone size: few; V gene: TRBV7-9; CDR3 protein: CASSFLAGAPGSYEQYF
J gene: TRBJ2-1; clone size: NA; V gene: TRBV19; CDR3 protein: CASSIRAGPYNEQFF
J gene: TRBJ2-3; clone size: NA; V gene: TRBV12-3/TRBV12-4; CDR3 protein: CASSVIFTADTQYF
J gene: TRBJ2-1; clone size: few; V gene: TRBV11-2; CDR3 protein: CASSLLGTEQFF
J gene: TRBJ1-2; clone size: many; V gene: TRBV29-1; CDR3 protein: CSVATRGDYGYTF
J gene: TRBJ2-1; clone size: NA; V gene: TRBV7-2; CDR3 protein: CASSSQGLAGGLNEQFF
J gene: TRBJ2-5; clone size: NA; V gene: TRBV6-1; CDR3 protein: CASSDSSRKTQYF
J gene: TRBJ2-7; clone size: NA; V gene: TRBV4-1; CDR3 protein: CASSQSGKTYEQYF
J gene: TRBJ2-3; clone size: NA; V gene: TRBV20-1; CDR3 protein: CSAPGRDGSTDTQYF
J gene: NA; clone size: few; V gene: TRBV4-2; CDR3 protein: CASSQVLEWGHEQYF
J gene: TRBJ1-5; clone size: few; V gene: TRBV2; CDR3 protein: CASRRTVNQPQHF
J gene: TRBJ2-3; clone size: few; V gene: TRBV6-6; CDR3 protein: CASSYSRDRGSTDTQYF
J gene: TRBJ1-2; clone size: NA; V gene: TRBV4-1; CDR3 protein: CASSQDAGVSYTF